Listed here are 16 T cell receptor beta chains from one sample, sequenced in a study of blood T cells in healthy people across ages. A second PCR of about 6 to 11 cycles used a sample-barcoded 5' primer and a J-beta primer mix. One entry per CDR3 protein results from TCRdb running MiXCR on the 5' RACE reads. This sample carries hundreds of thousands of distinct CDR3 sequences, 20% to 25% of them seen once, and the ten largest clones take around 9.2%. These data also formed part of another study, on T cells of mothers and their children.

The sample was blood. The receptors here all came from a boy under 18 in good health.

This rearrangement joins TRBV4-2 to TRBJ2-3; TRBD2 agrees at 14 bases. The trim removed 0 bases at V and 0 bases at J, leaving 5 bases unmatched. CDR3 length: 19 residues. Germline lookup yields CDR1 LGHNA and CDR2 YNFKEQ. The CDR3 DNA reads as TGTGCCAGCAGCCAAGAGGGACTAGCGGGAGCCACTAGCACAGATACGCAGTATTTT. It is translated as CASSQEGLAGATSTDTQYF.

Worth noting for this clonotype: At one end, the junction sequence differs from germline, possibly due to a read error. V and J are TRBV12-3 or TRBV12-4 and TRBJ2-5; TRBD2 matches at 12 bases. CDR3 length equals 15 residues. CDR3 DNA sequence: TGTGCCAGCAGTTTACTAGCGGGGGGGCAAGAGACCCAGCACTTC. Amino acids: CASSLLAGGQETQHF.

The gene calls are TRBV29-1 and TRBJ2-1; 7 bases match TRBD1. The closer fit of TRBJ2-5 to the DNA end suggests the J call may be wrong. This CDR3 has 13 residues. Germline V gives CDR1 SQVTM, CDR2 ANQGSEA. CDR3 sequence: CSTDFGTEETQYF. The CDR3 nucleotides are TGCAGCACGGATTTCGGGACAGAAGAGACCCAGTACTTC.

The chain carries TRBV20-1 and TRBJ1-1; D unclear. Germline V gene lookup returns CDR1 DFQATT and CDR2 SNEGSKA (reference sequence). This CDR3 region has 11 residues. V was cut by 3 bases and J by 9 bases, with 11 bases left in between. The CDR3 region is CSARDRTQAFF. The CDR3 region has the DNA TGCAGTGCTAGGGATAGGACCCAAGCTTTCTTT.

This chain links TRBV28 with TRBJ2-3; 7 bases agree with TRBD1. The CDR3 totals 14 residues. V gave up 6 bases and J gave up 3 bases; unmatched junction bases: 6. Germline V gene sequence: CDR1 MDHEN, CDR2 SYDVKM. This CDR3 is CASSPTGETDTQYF. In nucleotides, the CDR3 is TGTGCCAGCAGCCCCACAGGGGAGACAGATACGCAGTATTTT. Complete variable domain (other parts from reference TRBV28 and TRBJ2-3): DVKVTQSSRYLVKRTGEKVFLECVQDMDHENMFWYRQDPGLGLRLIYFSYDVKMKEKGDIPEGYSVSREKKERFSLILESASTNQTSMYLCASSPTGETDTQYFGPGTRLTVL.

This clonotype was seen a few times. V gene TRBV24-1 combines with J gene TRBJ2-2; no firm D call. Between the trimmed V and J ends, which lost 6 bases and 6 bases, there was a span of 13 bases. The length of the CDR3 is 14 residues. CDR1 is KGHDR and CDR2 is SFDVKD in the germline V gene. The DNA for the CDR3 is TGTGCCACCAGTCCTTCACGAACCCCCGGGGAGCTGTTTTTT. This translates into CATSPSRTPGELFF.

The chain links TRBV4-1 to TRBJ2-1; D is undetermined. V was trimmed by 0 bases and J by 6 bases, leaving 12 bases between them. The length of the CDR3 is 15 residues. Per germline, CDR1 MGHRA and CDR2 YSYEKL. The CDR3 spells CASSQDPSRVNEQFF. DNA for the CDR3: TGCGCCAGCAGCCAAGATCCTAGTAGGGTCAATGAGCAGTTCTTC.

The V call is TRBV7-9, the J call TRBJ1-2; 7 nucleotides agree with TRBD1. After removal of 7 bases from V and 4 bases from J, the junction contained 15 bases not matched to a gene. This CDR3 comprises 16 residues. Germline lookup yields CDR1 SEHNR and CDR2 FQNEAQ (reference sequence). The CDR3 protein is CASTRGTAIFGYGYTF. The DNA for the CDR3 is TGTGCCAGCACGCGAGGGACAGCCATATTTGGCTATGGCTACACCTTC.

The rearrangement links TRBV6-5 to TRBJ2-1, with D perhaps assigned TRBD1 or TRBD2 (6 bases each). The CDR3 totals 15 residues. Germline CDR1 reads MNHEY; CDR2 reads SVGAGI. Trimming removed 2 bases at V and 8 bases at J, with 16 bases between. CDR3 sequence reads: CASSYDIGGEDEQFF. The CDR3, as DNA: TGTGCCAGCAGTTACGATATCGGGGGCGAGGATGAGCAGTTCTTC.

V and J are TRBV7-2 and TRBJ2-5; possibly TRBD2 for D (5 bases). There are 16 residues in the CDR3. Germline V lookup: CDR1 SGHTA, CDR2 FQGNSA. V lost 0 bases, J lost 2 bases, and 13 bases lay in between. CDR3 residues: CASSLAYLAKQETQYF. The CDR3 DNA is TGTGCCAGCAGCTTAGCTTACCTAGCCAAACAAGAGACCCAGTACTTC.

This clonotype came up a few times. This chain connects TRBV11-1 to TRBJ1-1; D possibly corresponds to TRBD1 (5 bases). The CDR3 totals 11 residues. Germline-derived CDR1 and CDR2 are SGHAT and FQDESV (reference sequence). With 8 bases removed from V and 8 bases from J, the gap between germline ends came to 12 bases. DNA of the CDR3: TGTGCCAGCCATCCCTGGGGGGAAGCTTTCTTT. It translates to CASHPWGEAFF.

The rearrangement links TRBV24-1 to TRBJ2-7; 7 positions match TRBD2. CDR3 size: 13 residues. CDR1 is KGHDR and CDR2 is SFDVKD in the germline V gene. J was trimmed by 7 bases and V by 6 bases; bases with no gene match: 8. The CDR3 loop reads CATSSGGSSEQYF. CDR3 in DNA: TGTGCCACCAGTTCGGGGGGATCGTCTGAGCAGTACTTC.

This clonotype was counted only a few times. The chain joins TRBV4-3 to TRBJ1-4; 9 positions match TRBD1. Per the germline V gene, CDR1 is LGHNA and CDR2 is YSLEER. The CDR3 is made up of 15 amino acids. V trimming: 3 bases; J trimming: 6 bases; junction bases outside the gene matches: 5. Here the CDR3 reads CASSHGQGRDEKLFF. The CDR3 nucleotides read TGCGCCAGCAGCCACGGACAGGGGAGGGATGAAAAACTGTTTTTT.

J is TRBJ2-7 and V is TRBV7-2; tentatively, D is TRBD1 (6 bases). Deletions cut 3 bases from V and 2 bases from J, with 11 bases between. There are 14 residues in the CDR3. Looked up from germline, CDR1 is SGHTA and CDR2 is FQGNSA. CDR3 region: CASSFRQGTYEQYF. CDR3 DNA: TGTGCCAGCAGCTTTCGCCAGGGGACCTACGAGCAGTACTTC.

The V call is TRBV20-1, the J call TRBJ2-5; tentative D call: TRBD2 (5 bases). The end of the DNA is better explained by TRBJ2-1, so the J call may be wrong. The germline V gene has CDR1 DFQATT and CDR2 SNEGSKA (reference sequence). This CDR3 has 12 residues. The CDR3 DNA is TGCAGTGCTGGAGGAAATTTGGATGAGCAGTTCTTC. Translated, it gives CSAGGNLDEQFF.

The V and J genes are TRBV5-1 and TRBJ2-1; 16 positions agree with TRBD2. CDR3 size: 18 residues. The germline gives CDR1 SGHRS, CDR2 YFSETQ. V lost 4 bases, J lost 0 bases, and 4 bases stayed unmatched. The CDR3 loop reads CASSPGTSGRASYNEQFF. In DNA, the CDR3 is TGCGCCAGCAGCCCCGGGACTAGCGGGAGGGCCTCCTACAATGAGCAGTTCTTC.